The clone carrying this TCR beta chain occurred many times. Antigen: not known. This library used roughly 400 ng RNA and molecular barcoded adaptors spanning alpha/delta and beta/gamma chains. TCRdb itself ran the reads through MiXCR, one entry per CDR3 protein. Counted here are some 43,000 distinct CDR3 sequences, about an eighth occurring once; the ten biggest clones make up 30%. The germline CDR1 and CDR2 sequences are SGHKS and YYEKEE (reference sequence). CDR3 size: 15 residues. Unmatched junction bases numbered 7, after V lost 4 bases and J lost 5 bases. The data originate from a study of read filtering for tumor transcriptome and immune sequencing. Study results and limitations: The CD138-negative fraction was mixed bone marrow immune cells, not pure T cells. Correlation between methods rose after single-read clonotypes were removed.

The sequence was collected from a donor over 35 with multiple myeloma. Sequencing input: a population of CD138-negative cells sorted from bone marrow. The gene calls are TRBV5-5 and TRBJ1-5; 9 bases are shared with TRBD1. The CDR3 nucleotides read TGTGCCAGCAGCCCACAGGGGGCTGAATATCAGCCCCAGCATTTT. Translating gives CASSPQGAEYQPQHF.